The table lists the clone carrying this TCR beta chain with many counts. Its antigen is not identified. The germline V gene has CDR1 SGHDT and CDR2 YYEEEE. V was pared by 0 bases and J by 5 bases, with 17 bases between. The CDR3 extends over 16 amino acids. This entry belongs to a study of CD8+CD57+ T cells in acquired aplastic anemia. Study outcomes and limitations: Statistical testing detected no significant gap in CD8+ Simpson's diversity between patients and controls. There were 25 to 35 CD8+ CDR3 sequences that occurred in both patients and controls.

Genomic DNA, serving as template, underwent TCR beta VDJ and CDR3 profiling. TCRdb reprocessed the reads with MiXCR, giving one entry per CDR3 protein. The sample consists of some 160,000 distinct CDR3 sequences, less than 60% of them appearing once. Only patients with CD8+CD57+ cell expansion on flow cytometry were chosen for sequencing. The patients, all of them, had severe acquired aplastic anemia. No therapy was given to patients before blood sampling. The sequencing input was sorted CD4+, CD8+, or CD8+CD57+ T cells (not recorded which) from PBMCs. This sequence was found in a human donor with aplastic anemia. This chain links TRBV5-6 with TRBJ1-2; D remains unclear. The CDR3 is CASSLGQPGTVYGYTF. The CDR3, as DNA: TGTGCCAGCAGCTTGGGGCAGCCGGGTACCGTTTATGGCTACACCTTC.